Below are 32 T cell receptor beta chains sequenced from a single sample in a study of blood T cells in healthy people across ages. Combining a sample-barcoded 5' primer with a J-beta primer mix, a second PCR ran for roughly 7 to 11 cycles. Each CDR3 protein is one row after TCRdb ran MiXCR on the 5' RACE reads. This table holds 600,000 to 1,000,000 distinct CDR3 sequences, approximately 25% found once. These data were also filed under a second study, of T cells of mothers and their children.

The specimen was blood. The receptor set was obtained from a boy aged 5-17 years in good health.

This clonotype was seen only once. The CDR3 protein is CASSVDVNTEAFF. The CDR3, as DNA: TGTGCCAGCTCAGTCGACGTAAACACTGAAGCTTTCTTT. The chain links TRBV18 to TRBJ1-1; D is unclear. V gave up 5 bases and J gave up 2 bases, with 9 bases separating them. CDR3 length equals 13 residues. Germline CDR1 reads KGHSH; CDR2 reads LQKENI.

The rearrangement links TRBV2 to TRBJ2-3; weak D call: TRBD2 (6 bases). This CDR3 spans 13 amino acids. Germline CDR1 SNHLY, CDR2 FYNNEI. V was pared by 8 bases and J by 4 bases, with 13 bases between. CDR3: CASLRLASDTQYF. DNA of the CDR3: TGTGCCAGCCTACGTCTAGCGTCAGATACGCAGTATTTT.

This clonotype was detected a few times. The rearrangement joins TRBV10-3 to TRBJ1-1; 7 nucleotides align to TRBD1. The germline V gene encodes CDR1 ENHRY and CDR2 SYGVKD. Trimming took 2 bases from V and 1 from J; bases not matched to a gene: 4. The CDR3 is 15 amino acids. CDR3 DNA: TGTGCCATCAGTGAGGACTGGGACAGGAACACTGAAGCTTTCTTT. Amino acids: CAISEDWDRNTEAFF.

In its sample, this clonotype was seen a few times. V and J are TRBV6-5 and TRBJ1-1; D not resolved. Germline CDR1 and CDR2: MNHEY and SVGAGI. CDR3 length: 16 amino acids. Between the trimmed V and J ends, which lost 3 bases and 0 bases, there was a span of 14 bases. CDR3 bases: TGTGCCAGCAGTTATCGTGTTGTACAGATGAACACTGAAGCTTTCTTT. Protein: CASSYRVVQMNTEAFF.

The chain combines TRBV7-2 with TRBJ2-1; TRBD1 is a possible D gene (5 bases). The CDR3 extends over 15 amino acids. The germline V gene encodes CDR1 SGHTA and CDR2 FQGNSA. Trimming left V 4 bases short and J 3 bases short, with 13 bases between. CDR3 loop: CASSYRYDGYNEQFF. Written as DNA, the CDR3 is TGTGCCAGCAGCTACAGGTATGACGGCTACAATGAGCAGTTCTTC.

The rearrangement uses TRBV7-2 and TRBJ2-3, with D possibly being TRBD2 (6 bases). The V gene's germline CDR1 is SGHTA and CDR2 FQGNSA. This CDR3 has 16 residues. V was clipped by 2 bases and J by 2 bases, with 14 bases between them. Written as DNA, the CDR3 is TGTGCCAGCAGCTTACTAGCGTACTACTTCACAGATACGCAGTATTTT. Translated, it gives CASSLLAYYFTDTQYF.

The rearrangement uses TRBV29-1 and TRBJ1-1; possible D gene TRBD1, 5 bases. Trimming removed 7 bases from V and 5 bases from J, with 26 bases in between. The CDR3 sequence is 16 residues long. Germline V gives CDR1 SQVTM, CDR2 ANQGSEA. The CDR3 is CSAANTRGVTGTEAFF. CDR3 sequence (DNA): TGCAGCGCCGCCAACACCCGGGGGGTTACAGGTACTGAAGCTTTCTTT.

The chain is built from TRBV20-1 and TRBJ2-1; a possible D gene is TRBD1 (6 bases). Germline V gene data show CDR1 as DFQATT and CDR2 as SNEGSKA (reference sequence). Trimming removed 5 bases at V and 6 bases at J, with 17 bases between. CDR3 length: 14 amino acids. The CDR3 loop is CSAPSRTVVNEQFF. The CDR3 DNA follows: TGCAGTGCTCCATCCAGGACAGTAGTCAATGAGCAGTTCTTC.

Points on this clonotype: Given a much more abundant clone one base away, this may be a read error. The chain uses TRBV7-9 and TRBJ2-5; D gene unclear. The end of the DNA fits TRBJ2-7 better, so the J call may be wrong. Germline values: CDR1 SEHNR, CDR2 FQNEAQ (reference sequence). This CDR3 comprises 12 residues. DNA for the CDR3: TGTGCCAGCAGCTTAGATAAGTACGAGCAGTACTTC. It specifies CASSLDKYEQYF.

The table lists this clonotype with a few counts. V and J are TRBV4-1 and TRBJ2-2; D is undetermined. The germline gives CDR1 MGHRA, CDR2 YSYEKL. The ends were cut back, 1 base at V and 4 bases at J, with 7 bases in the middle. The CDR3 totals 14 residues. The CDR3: CASSQVSGTGELFF. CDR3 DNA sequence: TGCGCCAGCAGCCAAGTTTCGGGCACCGGGGAGCTGTTTTTT.

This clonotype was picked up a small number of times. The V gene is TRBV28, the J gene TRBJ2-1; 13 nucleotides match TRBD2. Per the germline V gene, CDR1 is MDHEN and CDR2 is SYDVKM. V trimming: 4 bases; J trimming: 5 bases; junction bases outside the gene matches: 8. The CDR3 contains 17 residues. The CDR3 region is CASSSPPGTSGNNEQFF. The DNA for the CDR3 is TGTGCCAGCAGTTCCCCCCCCGGGACTAGCGGGAACAATGAGCAGTTCTTC. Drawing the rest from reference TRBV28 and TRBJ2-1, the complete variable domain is DVKVTQSSRYLVKRTGEKVFLECVQDMDHENMFWYRQDPGLGLRLIYFSYDVKMKEKGDIPEGYSVSREKKERFSLILESASTNQTSMYLCASSSPPGTSGNNEQFFGPGTRLTVL.

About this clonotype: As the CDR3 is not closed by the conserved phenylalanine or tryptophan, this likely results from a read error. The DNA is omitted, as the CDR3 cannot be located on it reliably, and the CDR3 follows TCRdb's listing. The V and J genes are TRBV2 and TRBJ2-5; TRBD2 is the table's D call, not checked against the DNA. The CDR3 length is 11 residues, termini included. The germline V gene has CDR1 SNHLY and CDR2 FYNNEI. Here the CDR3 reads CASRTGPTSLL.

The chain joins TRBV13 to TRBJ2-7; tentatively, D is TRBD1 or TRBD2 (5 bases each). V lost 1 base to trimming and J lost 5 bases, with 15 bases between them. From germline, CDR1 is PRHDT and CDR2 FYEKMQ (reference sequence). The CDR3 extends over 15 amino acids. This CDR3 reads CASSLEGRRGNEQYF. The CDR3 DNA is TGTGCCAGCAGCTTAGAGGGACGCCGGGGCAACGAGCAGTACTTC.

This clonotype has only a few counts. The DNA of the CDR3 is TGCAGTGCTAGAGTCCTAGCGGGGCTCCAAGAGACCCAGTACTTC. It encodes CSARVLAGLQETQYF. V usage is TRBV20-1 and J usage is TRBJ2-5, with 9 positions matching TRBD2. From germline, CDR1 is DFQATT and CDR2 SNEGSKA (reference sequence). The ends lost 1 base at V and 1 base at J; junction bases unmatched: 4. The CDR3 length is 15 residues.

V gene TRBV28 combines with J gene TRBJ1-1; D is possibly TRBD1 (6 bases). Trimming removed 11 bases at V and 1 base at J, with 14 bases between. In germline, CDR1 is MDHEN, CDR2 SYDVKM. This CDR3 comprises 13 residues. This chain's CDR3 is CACTSRGNTEAFF. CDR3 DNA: TGTGCCTGCACTTCCAGGGGGAACACTGAAGCTTTCTTT.

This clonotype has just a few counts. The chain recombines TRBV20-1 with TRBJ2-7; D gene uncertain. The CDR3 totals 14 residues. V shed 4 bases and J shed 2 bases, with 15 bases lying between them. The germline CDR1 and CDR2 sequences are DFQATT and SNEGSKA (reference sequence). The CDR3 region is CSAIPPRNAYEQYF. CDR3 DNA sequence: TGCAGTGCTATCCCACCCCGTAACGCCTACGAGCAGTACTTC.

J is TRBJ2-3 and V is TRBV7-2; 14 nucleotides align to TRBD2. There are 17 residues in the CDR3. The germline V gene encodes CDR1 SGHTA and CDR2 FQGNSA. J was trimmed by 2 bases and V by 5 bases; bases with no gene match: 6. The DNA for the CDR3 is TGTGCCAGCAGCACAGGACTAGCGGGGGGACTCACAGATACGCAGTATTTT. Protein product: CASSTGLAGGLTDTQYF.

In DNA form, the CDR3 reads TGTGCCAGCAGCTTAGGAGGGGGGCTCTCCTACAATGAGCAGTTCTTC. It yields the protein CASSLGGGLSYNEQFF. V usage is TRBV11-2 and J usage is TRBJ2-1; either TRBD1 or TRBD2 may fit D (6 bases each). Trimming cost V 1 base and J 0 bases, with 10 bases left between them. This CDR3 spans 16 amino acids. Looked up from germline, CDR1 is SGHAT and CDR2 is FQNNGV.

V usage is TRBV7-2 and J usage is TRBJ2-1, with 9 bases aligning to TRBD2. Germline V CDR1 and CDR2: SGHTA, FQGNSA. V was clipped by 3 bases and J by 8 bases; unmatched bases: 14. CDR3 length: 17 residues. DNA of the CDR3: TGTGCCAGCAGCTTGGGGGTGCGGGAGGGCCTGGGGTATGAGCAGTTCTTC. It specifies CASSLGVREGLGYEQFF.

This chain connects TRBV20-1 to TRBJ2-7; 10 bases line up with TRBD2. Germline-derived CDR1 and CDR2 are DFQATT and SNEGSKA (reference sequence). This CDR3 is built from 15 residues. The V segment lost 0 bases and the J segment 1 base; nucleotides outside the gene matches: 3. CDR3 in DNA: TGCAGTGCTAGAGAGTCACTAGCGGGGTCCTACGAGCAGTACTTC. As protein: CSARESLAGSYEQYF.

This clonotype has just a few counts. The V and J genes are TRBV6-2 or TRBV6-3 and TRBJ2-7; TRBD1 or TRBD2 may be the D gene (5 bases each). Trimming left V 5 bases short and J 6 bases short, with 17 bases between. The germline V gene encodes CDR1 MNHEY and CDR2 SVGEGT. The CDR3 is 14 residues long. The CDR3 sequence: CASSAYGGELEQYF. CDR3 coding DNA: TGTGCCAGCAGTGCTTATGGGGGAGAGCTCGAGCAGTACTTC.

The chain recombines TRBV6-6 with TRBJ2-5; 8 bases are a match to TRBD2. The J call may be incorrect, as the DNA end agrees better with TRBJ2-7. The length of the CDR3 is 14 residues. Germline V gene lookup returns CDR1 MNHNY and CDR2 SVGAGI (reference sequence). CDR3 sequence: CASSPGRAGYEQYF. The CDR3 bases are TGTGCCAGCAGTCCCGGGAGGGCCGGCTACGAGCAGTACTTC.

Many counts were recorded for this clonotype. The CDR3 reads CASSPRLAEQYF. CDR3 DNA sequence: TGTGCCAGCAGTCCCCGGCTAGCCGAGCAGTACTTC. The chain combines TRBV12-3 or TRBV12-4 with TRBJ2-7; possibly TRBD2 for D (5 bases). The CDR3 consists of 12 residues. V lost 5 bases and J lost 6, with 11 bases in between.

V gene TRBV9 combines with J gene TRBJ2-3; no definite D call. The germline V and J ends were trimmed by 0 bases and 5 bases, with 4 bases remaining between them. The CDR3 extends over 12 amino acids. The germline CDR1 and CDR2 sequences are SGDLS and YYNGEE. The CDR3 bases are TGTGCCAGCAGCGTAGAGGAAGATACGCAGTATTTT. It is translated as CASSVEEDTQYF.

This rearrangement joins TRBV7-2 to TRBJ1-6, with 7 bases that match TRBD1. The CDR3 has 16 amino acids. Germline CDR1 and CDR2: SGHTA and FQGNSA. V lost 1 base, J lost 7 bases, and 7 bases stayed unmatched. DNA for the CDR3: TGTGCCAGCAGCTTAGGGACCGGGACAGCAAATTCACCCCTCCACTTT. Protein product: CASSLGTGTANSPLHF.

The CDR3 DNA reads TGTGCCAGCAGCAAGGGGACAGGGGCTGGAAACACCATATATTTT. The encoded protein is CASSKGTGAGNTIYF. The chain employs TRBV7-9 and TRBJ1-3; 10 bases are shared with TRBD1. With 5 bases clipped from V and 2 bases from J, the junction kept 3 bases outside the gene matches. Germline lookup yields CDR1 SEHNR and CDR2 FQNEAQ (reference sequence). The CDR3 loop spans 15 amino acids.

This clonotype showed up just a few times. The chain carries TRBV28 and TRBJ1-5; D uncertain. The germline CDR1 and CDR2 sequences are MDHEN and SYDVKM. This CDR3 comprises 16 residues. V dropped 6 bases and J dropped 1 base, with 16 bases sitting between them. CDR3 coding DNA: TGTGCCAGCAGCCACTACTATTTCATGAGCAATCAGCCCCAGCATTTT. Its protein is CASSHYYFMSNQPQHF.

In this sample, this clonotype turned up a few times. CDR3 coding DNA: TGTGCCATCAGTGAAGGCGGACACTACTACGAGCAGTACTTC. It specifies CAISEGGHYYEQYF. The genes are TRBV10-3 and TRBJ2-7, with a tentative D call TRBD1 (5 bases). This CDR3 region has 14 residues. V lost 3 bases, J lost 3 bases, and 12 bases lay in between. Germline assignment: CDR1 ENHRY and CDR2 SYGVKD.

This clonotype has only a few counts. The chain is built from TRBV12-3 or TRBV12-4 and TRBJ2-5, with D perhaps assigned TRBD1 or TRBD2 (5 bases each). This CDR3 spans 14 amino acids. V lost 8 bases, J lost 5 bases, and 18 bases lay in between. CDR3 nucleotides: TGTGCCAGCTCCTGGGGCGCGAGGGCGGAGACCCAGTACTTC. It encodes CASSWGARAETQYF.

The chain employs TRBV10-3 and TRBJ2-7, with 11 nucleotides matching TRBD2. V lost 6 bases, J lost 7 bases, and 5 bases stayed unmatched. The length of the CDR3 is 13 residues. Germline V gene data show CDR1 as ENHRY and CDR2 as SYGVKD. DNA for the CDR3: TGTGCCATCAGAACTAGCGGGAGTCGAGAGCAGTACTTC. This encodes CAIRTSGSREQYF.

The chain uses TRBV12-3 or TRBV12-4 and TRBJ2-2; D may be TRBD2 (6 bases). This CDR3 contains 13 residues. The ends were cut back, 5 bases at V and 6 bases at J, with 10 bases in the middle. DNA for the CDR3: TGTGCCAGCAGTCTAACTAGCTCCGGGGAGCTGTTTTTT. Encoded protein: CASSLTSSGELFF.

DNA of the CDR3: TGTGCCAGCAGGTGGACTGGGGGTAATGAAAAACTGTTTTTT. Encoded protein: CASRWTGGNEKLFF. The gene calls are TRBV2 and TRBJ1-4; possible D gene TRBD1, 5 bases. The CDR3 is made up of 14 amino acids. CDR1 SNHLY and CDR2 FYNNEI come from the germline V gene. V shed 6 bases and J shed 4 bases, with 12 bases lying between them.